This T cell receptor beta chain comes out of a study of cytomegalovirus exposure and HLA in healthy donors. PCR employed 60 Vbeta and 13 Jbeta primers. The method was immunoSEQ multiplex PCR; TCRdb's version includes in-frame clones alone and lacks a portion of them. This sample's clone table lists about 120,000 clones. This CDR3 is 15 amino acids long. The V segment lost 5 bases and the J segment 2 bases; nucleotides outside the gene matches: 8. CDR1 is MDHEN and CDR2 is SYDVKM in the germline V gene. Concerning this clone itself: Its antigen remains unidentified.

Study findings and constraints: As was reported, the HLA-A and HLA-B alleles of most subjects were accurately predicted from TCR beta sequences. CMV antigen specificity of a few CMV-associated chains was confirmed in vitro.

Donors likely had unrecorded immune exposures despite being nominally healthy when sampled. Sequencing was performed on PBMCs. This receptor was obtained from a man between 18 and 29 years old in good health and CMV-seronegative. The chain is built from TRBV28 and TRBJ2-7; 8 bases align to TRBD2. CDR3 sequence: CASSTSAGVTYEQYF. In nucleotides, the CDR3 is TGTGCCAGCAGTACCTCAGCGGGAGTCACCTACGAGCAGTACTTC.